This T cell receptor (beta chain) was identified during a study of vaccination and CD4 T cells after COVID-19. Study in general: Post-COVID draws followed diagnosis by a median around 100 days (range 35 to 161). The cells were exposed to overlapping spike peptides originating from SARS-CoV-2, HCoV-NL63, HCoV-OC43 and HCoV-229E for stimulation.

The Oncomine TCR Beta short-read assay sequenced DNA from cultured CD4+ T cells. Once CD4+ T cells had been cultured, genomic DNA was extracted from them. TCRdb used MiXCR to reprocess the PCR reads, holding one entry per CDR3 protein. In the table there are some 10,000 distinct CDR3 sequences, almost 30% of which are singletons. Described treatment: roughly 10-day PBMC culture with coronavirus spike peptide pools or control peptides (ViraFEST assay). One should note that the unexposed donor's CD4+ T cells were collected before the COVID-19 pandemic (2011-2018). Concerning this clonotype: Its target is not known.

Study conclusions and caveats: Relatively few convalescent patients were studied; early post-infection timepoints were not included. The median count of SARS-CoV-2-reactive clonotypes rose from around 20 to 38, not significantly.

Germline V gene data show CDR1 as SGHNT and CDR2 as YENEEA. This CDR3 spans 14 amino acids. V was clipped by 5 bases and J by 5 bases; unmatched bases: 6. The chain carries TRBV11-3 and TRBJ2-5, with 9 bases fitting TRBD1. What was sequenced was CD4+ T cells from blood, cultured in vitro. The sequence came from a human donor in good health. The CDR3, as DNA: TGTGCCAGCAGCCCGGGACAGGGCGGCGAGACCCAGTACTTC. Translating gives CASSPGQGGETQYF.